This T cell receptor (beta chain) was observed in a study of a mutant IDH1 vaccine in newly diagnosed glioma. In the study overall: Vaccination began 4-6 weeks post radiotherapy alone, or with temozolomide cycles. Every participant had undergone radiotherapy, temozolomide, or both before, and most underwent both.

This CDR3 region has 15 residues. The V gene lost 2 bases and the J gene lost 6 bases, with 12 bases spanning the gap. CDR1 is SGHRS and CDR2 is YFSETQ in the germline V gene. Concerning this clone: Its matching antigen is unknown.

TCRdb's table, derived via immunoSEQ multiplex PCR, lists solely in-frame clones and lacks some. The table records roughly 60,000 clones, more than 80% of them present only once. Regarding time point: week 11, during vaccination. Mutant IDH1 20-mer peptide, at 300 ug, made up each vaccine dose, with topical imiquimod. The input for sequencing was PBMCs, taken from a glioma patient whose treatment included an IDH1 peptide vaccine. This TCR was recovered from a man aged 25 to 40 with glioma. The chain joins TRBV5-1 to TRBJ1-6, with a possible D match to TRBD1 (6 bases). As DNA, the CDR3 is TGCGCCAGCAGCTTAACGACAGGCTCTAATTCACCCCTCCACTTT. Its translation: CASSLTTGSNSPLHF.